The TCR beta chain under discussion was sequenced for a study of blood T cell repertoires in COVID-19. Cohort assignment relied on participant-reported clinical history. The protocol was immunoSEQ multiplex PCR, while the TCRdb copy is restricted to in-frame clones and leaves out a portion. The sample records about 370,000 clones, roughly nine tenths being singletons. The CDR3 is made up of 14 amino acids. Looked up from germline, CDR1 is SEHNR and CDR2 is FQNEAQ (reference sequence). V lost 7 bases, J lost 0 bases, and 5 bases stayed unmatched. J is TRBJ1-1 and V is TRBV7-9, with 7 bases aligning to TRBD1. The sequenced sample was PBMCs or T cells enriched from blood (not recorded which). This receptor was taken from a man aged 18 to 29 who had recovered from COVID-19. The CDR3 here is CASTLQGMNTEAFF. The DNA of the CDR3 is TGTGCCAGCACTCTACAGGGGATGAACACTGAAGCTTTCTTT.